The source of this T cell receptor (beta chain) is a study of OX40 agonist ivuxolimab in advanced cancers. Between the trimmed V and J ends, which lost 0 bases and 6 bases, there was a span of 14 bases. The CDR3 runs to 16 residues. CDR1 is LNHDA and CDR2 is SQIVND in the germline V gene (reference sequence). The repertoire was sequenced with immunoSEQ multiplex PCR; TCRdb's copy has only in-frame clones and lacks some. Of 40,000 to 55,000 clones in the sample, approximately 80% are singletons; the top ten hold roughly a tenth. V and J are TRBV19 and TRBJ1-4; D possibly corresponds to TRBD1 (6 bases). The sequence was collected from an adult with an advanced solid tumor such as melanoma, head and neck, liver or kidney cancer. Specimen: CD4+ or CD8+ T cells sorted from blood, collected in a trial of the OX40 agonist ivuxolimab. CDR3 nucleotides: TGTGCCAGTAGTATAGATTGGGGGACATCGTATGAAAAACTGTTTTTT. This translates into CASSIDWGTSYEKLFF.